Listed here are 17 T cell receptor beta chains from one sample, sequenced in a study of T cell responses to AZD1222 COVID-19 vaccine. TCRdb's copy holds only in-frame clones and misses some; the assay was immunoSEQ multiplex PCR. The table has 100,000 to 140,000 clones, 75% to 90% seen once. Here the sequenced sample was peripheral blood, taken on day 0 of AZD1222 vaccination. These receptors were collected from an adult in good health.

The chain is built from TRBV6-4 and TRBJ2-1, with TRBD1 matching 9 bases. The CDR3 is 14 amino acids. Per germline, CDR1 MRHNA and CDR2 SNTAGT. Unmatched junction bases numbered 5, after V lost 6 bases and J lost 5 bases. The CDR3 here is CASSRDRVNNEQFF. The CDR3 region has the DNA TGTGCCAGCAGCAGGGACAGGGTTAACAATGAGCAGTTCTTC.

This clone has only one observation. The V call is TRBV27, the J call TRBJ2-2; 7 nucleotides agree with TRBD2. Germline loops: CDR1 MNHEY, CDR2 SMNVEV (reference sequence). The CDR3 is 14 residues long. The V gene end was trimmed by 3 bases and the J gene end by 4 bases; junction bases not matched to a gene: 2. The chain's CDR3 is CASSFSGGTGELFF. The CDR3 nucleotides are TGTGCCAGCAGTTTTTCGGGGGGCACCGGGGAGCTGTTTTTT.

The CDR3 is CASSLGTDNSPLHF. CDR3 in DNA: TGTGCCAGCAGTCTCGGGACAGATAATTCACCCCTCCACTTT. The V gene is TRBV3-1 (or the pseudogene TRBV3-2), the J gene TRBJ1-6, with 7 bases aligning to TRBD1. This CDR3 comprises 14 residues. V shed 6 bases and J 5 bases; nucleotides not matched to a gene: 4. From germline, CDR1 is LGHDT and CDR2 YNNKEL (reference sequence).

The CDR3 nucleotides read TGTGCCAGCAGCGAAAGGGCGGGGACAGATACGCAGTATTTT. Amino acids: CASSERAGTDTQYF. The chain recombines TRBV4-2 with TRBJ2-3; a possible D gene is TRBD2 (6 bases). CDR1 is LGHNA, CDR2 YNFKEQ, per germline. The V end was cut by 5 bases, the J end by 3 bases, with 12 bases between. The CDR3 is 14 residues long.

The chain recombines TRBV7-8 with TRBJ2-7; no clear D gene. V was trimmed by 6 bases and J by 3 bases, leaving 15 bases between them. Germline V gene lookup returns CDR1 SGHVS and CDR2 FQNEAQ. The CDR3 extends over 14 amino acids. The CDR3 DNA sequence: TGTGCCAGCAGGCCAGCGACGTTGGGCTACGAGCAGTACTTC. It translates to CASRPATLGYEQYF.

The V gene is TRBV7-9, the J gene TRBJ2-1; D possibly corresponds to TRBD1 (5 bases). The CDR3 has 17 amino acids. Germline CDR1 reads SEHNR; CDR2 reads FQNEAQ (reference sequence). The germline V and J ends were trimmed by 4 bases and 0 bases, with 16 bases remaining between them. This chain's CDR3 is CASSSTTSGASYNEQFF. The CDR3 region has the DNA TGTGCCAGCAGCTCAACTACTTCTGGGGCCTCCTACAATGAGCAGTTCTTC.

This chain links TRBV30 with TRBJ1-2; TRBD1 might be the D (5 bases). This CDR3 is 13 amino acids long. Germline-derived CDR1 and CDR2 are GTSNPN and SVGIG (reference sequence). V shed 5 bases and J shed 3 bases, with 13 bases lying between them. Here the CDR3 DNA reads TGTGCCTGGCAAGGGGAGGCGGACTATGGCTACACCTTC. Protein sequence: CAWQGEADYGYTF.

The CDR3 here is CASSLRRAATNYGYTF. DNA of the CDR3: TGTGCCAGCAGTCTGCGCAGGGCAGCCACTAACTATGGCTACACCTTC. The rearrangement uses TRBV27 and TRBJ1-2; D may be TRBD1 (5 bases). Between the trimmed V and J ends, which lost 5 bases and 0 bases, there was a span of 16 bases. Germline lookup yields CDR1 MNHEY and CDR2 SMNVEV (reference sequence). The CDR3 sequence is 16 residues long.

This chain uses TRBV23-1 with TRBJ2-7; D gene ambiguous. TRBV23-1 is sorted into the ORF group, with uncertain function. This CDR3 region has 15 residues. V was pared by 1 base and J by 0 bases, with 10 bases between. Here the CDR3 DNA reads TGCGCCAGCAGTCAATTCCGGCGGAGCTCCTACGAGCAGTACTTC. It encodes CASSQFRRSSYEQYF.

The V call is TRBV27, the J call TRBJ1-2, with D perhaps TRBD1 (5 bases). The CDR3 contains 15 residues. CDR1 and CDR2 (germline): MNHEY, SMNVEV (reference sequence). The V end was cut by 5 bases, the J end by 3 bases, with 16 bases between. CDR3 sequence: CASSPRGTTHYGYTF. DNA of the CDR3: TGTGCCAGCAGTCCCCGTGGGACCACCCACTATGGCTACACCTTC.

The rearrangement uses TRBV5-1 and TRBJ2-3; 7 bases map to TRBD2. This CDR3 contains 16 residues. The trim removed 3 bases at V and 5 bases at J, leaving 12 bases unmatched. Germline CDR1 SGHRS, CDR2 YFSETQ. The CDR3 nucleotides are TGCGCCAGCAGCTATGAGGGGACTACCGGCGGAGATACGCAGTATTTT. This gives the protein CASSYEGTTGGDTQYF.

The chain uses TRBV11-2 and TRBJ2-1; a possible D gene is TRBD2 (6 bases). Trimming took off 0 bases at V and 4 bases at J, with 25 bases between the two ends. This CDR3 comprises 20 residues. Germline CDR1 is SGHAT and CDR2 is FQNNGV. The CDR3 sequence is CASSLDVDGRSGQIYNEQFF. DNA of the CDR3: TGTGCCAGCAGCTTAGATGTGGATGGGAGAAGCGGGCAAATTTACAATGAGCAGTTCTTC.

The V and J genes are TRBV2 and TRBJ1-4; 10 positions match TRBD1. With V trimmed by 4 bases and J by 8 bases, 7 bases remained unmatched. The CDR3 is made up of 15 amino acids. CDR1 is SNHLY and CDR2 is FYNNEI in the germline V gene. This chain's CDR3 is CASSGTGGKDEKLFF. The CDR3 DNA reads TGTGCCAGCAGTGGGACAGGGGGTAAGGACGAAAAACTGTTTTTT.

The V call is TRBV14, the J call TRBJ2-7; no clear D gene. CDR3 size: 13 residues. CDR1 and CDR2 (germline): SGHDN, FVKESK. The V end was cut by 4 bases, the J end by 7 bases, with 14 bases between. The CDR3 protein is CASSLRAPEEQYF. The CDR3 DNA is TGTGCCAGCAGCCTCCGGGCTCCGGAAGAGCAGTACTTC. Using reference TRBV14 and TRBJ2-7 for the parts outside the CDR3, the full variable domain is EAGVTQFPSHSVIEKGQTVTLRCDPISGHDNLYWYRRVMGKEIKFLLHFVKESKQDESGMPNNRFLAERTGGTYSTLKVQPAELEDSGVYFCASSLRAPEEQYFGPGTRLTVT.

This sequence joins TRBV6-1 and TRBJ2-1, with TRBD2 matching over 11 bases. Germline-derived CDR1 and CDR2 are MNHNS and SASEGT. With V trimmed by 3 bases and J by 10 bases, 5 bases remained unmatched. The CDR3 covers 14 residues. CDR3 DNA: TGTGCCAGCAGTGATAGCGGGGGGGCAAACGAGCAGTTCTTC. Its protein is CASSDSGGANEQFF.

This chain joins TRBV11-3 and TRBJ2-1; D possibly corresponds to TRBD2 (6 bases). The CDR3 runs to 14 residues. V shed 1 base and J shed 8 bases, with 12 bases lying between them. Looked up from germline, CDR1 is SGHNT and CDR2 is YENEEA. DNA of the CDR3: TGTGCCAGCAGCTTAGGCGGGGATCTATATGAGCAGTTCTTC. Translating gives CASSLGGDLYEQFF. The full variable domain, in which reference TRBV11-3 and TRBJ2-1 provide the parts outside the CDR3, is EAGVVQSPRYKIIEKKQPVAFWCNPISGHNTLYWYLQNLGQGPELLIRYENEEAVDDSQLPKDRFSAERLKGVDSTLKIQPAELGDSAVYLCASSLGGDLYEQFFGPGTRLTVL.

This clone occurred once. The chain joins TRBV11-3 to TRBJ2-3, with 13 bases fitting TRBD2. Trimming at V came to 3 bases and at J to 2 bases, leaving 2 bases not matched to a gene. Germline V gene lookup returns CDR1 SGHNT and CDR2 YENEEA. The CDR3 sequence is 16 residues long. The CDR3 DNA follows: TGTGCCAGCAGCTTGGGACTAGCGGGGAACACAGATACGCAGTATTTT. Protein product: CASSLGLAGNTDTQYF.